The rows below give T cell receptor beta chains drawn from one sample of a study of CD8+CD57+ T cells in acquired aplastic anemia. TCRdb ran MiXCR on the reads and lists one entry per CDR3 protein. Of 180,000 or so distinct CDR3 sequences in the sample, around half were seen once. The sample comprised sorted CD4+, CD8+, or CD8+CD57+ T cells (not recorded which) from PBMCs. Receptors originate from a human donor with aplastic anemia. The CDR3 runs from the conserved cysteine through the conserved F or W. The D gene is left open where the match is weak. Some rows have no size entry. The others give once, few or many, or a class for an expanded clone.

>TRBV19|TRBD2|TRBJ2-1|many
CASSSSGGARNEQFF
TGTGCCAGTAGTTCTAGCGGGGGGGCCAGAAATGAGCAGTTCTTC
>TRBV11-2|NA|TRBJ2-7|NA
CASSLGWEASSYEQYF
TGTGCCAGCAGCTTAGGGTGGGAGGCGAGCTCCTACGAGCAGTACTTC
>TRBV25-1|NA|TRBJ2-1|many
CASSGSLRSYNEQFF
TGTGCCAGCAGTGGATCCTTACGCTCCTACAATGAGCAGTTCTTC
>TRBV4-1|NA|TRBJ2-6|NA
CASSLYQSNPGANVLTF
TGCGCCAGCAGCCTATACCAAAGTAACCCTGGGGCCAACGTCCTGACTTTC
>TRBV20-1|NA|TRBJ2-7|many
CRALSGGSYEQYF
TGCAGAGCTCTTTCCGGAGGATCCTACGAGCAGTACTTC
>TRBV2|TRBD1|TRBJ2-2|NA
CASKSGTGGTGDLFF
TGTGCCAGTAAATCCGGGACAGGGGGGACCGGGGACCTGTTTTTT
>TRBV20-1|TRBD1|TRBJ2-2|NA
CSASDDRVNTGELFF
TGCAGTGCTAGCGACGACAGGGTGAATACCGGGGAGCTGTTTTTT
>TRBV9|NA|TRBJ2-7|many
CASSGTGPTYEQYF
TGTGCCAGCAGCGGAACAGGCCCTACCTACGAGCAGTACTTC
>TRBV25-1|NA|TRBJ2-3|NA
CASSEFEGRGVADTQYF
TGTGCCAGCAGTGAATTCGAGGGACGGGGAGTCGCAGATACGCAGTATTTT
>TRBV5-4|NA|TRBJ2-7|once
CASSALDNSYEQYF
TGTGCCAGCAGCGCCTTGGACAACTCCTACGAGCAGTACTTC
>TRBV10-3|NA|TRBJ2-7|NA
CAISVRPDSSYEQYF
TGTGCCATCAGTGTCCGGCCAGACAGCTCCTACGAGCAGTACTTC
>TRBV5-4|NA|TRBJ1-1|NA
CASSAVGTEAFF
TGTGCCAGCAGCGCGGTGGGGACTGAAGCTTTCTTC
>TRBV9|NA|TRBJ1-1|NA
CASSVGGGGGFTEAFF
TGTGCCAGCAGCGTAGGAGGCGGGGGGGGGTTTACTGAAGCTTTCTTT
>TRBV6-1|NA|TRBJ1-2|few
CASSPGTNYGYTF
TGTGCCAGCAGTCCAGGAACCAACTATGGCTACACCTTC
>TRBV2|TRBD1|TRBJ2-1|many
CASNGDRAYNEQFF
TGTGCCAGCAATGGGGACAGGGCATACAATGAGCAGTTCTTC
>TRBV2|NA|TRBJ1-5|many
CASSEVSNQPQHF
TGTGCCAGCAGTGAAGTTAGCAATCAGCCCCAGCATTTT
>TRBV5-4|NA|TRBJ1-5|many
CASSVSPVDSNQPQHF
TGTGCCAGCAGCGTCAGCCCAGTTGATAGCAATCAGCCCCAGCATTTT